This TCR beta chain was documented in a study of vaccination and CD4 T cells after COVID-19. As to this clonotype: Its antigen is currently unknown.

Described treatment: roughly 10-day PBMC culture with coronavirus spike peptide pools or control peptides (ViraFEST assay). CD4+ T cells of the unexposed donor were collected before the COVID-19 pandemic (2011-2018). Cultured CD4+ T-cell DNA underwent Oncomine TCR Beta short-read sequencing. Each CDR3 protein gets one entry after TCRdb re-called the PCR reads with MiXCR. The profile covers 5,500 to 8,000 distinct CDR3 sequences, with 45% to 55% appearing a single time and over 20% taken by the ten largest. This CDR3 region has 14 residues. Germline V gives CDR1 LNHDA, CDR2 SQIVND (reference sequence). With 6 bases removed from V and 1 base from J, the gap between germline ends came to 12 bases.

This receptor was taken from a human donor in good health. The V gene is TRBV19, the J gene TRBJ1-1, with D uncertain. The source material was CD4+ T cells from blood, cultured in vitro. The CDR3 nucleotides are TGTGCCAGTAGCCCTGATATGGGGAACACTGAAGCTTTCTTT. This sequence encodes CASSPDMGNTEAFF.